The clone carrying this TCR beta chain was recorded at least ten times. Its cognate antigen is unknown. Quantitative 5'-RACE with molecular barcodes was used to make the TCR beta libraries. TCRdb re-called the 5' RACE reads with MiXCR, one entry per CDR3 protein. The sample yields a few hundred thousand distinct CDR3 sequences, over 8.5% seen once. Unmatched junction bases numbered 9, after V lost 2 bases and J lost 4 bases. Germline CDR1 DFQATT, CDR2 SNEGSKA (reference sequence). The length of the CDR3 is 18 residues. The data derive from a study of CD8 T cells in ankylosing spondylitis. Findings of the study overall: Clones linked to the disease showed a CD8+ phenotype. They occurred at relatively low frequencies in peripheral blood. Earlier authors reported some of these motif variants in reactive arthritis synovial fluid and blood.

This TCR was recovered from a male donor with ankylosing spondylitis or in good health (not recorded which). The sequenced material came from blood, either unsorted or a sorted T cell fraction (not recorded which). V usage is TRBV20-1 and J usage is TRBJ2-2; 14 bases match TRBD2. The CDR3 protein is CSARPGLAGVAVTGELFF. The CDR3 region has the DNA TGCAGTGCTAGACCGGGACTAGCGGGAGTAGCGGTCACCGGGGAGCTGTTTTTT.